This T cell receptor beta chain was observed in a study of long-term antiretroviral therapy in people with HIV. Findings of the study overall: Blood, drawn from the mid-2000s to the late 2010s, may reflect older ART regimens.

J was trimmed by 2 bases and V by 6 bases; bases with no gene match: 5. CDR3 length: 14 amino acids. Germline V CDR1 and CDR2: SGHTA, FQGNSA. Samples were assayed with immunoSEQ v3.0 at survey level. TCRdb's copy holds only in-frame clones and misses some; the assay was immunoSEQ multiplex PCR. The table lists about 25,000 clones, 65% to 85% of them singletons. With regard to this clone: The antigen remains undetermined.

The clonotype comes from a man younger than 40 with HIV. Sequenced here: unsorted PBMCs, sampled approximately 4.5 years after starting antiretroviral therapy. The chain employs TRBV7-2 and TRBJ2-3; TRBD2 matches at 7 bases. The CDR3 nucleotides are TGTGCCAGCAGGTCGACTAGCACCACAGATACGCAGTATTTT. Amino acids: CASRSTSTTDTQYF.